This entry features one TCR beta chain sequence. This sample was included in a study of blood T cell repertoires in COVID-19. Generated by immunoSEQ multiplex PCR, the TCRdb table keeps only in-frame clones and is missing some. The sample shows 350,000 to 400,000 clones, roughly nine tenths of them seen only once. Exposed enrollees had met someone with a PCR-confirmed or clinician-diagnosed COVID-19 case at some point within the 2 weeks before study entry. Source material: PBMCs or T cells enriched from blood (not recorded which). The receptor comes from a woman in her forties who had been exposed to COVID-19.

In DNA form, the CDR3 reads TGTGCCAGCAGCAAAGACGTGGGCGACCTTAAAAGCTCCTACAATGAGCAGTTCTTC. As protein: CASSKDVGDLKSSYNEQFF. The V gene is TRBV21-1, the J gene TRBJ2-1; the table gives TRBD1 as D, unverified against the DNA. TRBV21-1 is annotated as a pseudogene. The CDR3 totals 19 residues.